A single sample is the source of the 31 T cell receptor beta chains below, sequenced in a study of siplizumab effects on memory and regulatory T cells. Assay used: immunoSEQ multiplex PCR; TCRdb lists only in-frame clones, some missing. The sample includes about 46,000 clones, more than 85% seen only once; the top ten take more than 15%. Input material: CD8+ T cells sorted from blood. The receptors shown here come from a human donor in good health.

The V gene is TRBV10-3, the J gene TRBJ2-7; D is possibly TRBD2 (6 bases). In germline, CDR1 is ENHRY, CDR2 SYGVKD. The CDR3 consists of 12 residues. Deletions cut 10 bases from V and 3 bases from J, with 13 bases between. CDR3 protein: CATRLGVYEQYF. The CDR3 nucleotides read TGTGCCACCCGACTAGGGGTCTACGAGCAGTACTTC.

The rearrangement uses TRBV5-1 and TRBJ1-2; D is uncertain. Per germline, CDR1 SGHRS and CDR2 YFSETQ. Between the trimmed V and J ends, which lost 8 bases and 3 bases, there was a span of 11 bases. The CDR3 sequence is 12 residues long. The CDR3 loop is CASSLGDYGYTF. The CDR3 DNA sequence: TGCGCCAGTTCCTTGGGTGACTATGGCTACACCTTC.

V and J are TRBV4-1 and TRBJ2-4; 7 bases fit TRBD2. V lost 0 bases and J lost 6; bases outside the gene matches: 11. Germline CDR1 reads MGHRA; CDR2 reads YSYEKL. This CDR3 is 17 amino acids long. As DNA, the CDR3 is TGCGCCAGCAGCCAAGAGCCAGGCGGGAGAATTATAAACATTCAGTACTTC. Translating it yields CASSQEPGGRIINIQYF.

The V gene is TRBV27, the J gene TRBJ2-1; 8 bases agree with TRBD2. Trimming took 2 bases from V and 8 from J; bases not matched to a gene: 5. The CDR3 extends over 14 amino acids. CDR1 is MNHEY, CDR2 SMNVEV, per germline (reference sequence). CDR3 DNA sequence: TGTGCCAGCAGTTTAGGACTAGCTATCGATGAGCAGTTCTTC. Translating it yields CASSLGLAIDEQFF.

This sequence joins TRBV2 and TRBJ1-5, with D possibly being TRBD1 (5 bases). The germline V gene encodes CDR1 SNHLY and CDR2 FYNNEI. CDR3 length: 16 residues. Between the trimmed V and J ends, which lost 3 bases and 3 bases, there was a span of 15 bases. CDR3 loop: CASSEDATDYNQPQHF. As DNA, the CDR3 is TGTGCCAGCAGTGAGGATGCGACAGACTACAATCAGCCCCAGCATTTT.

The gene calls are TRBV19 and TRBJ2-7; D is unclear. Germline loops: CDR1 LNHDA, CDR2 SQIVND (reference sequence). Trimming shortened V by 5 bases and J by 0 bases, and 5 bases separated the two germline ends. CDR3 length equals 12 residues. Written as DNA, the CDR3 is TGTGCCAGTAGTGCACACTCCTACGAGCAGTACTTC. Protein sequence: CASSAHSYEQYF.

The V and J genes are TRBV27 and TRBJ1-3; tentatively, D is TRBD1 (6 bases). The germline CDR1 and CDR2 sequences are MNHEY and SMNVEV (reference sequence). The CDR3 runs 14 residues. V was pared by 8 bases and J by 4 bases, with 15 bases between. DNA for the CDR3: TGTGCCAGCTCCAGACAGGCAACAGGAAACACCATATATTTT. Protein product: CASSRQATGNTIYF.

The chain recombines TRBV13 with TRBJ2-7; 9 positions match TRBD1. Trimming at V came to 5 bases and at J to 6 bases, leaving 11 bases not matched to a gene. Per germline, CDR1 PRHDT and CDR2 FYEKMQ (reference sequence). The CDR3 totals 15 residues. DNA for the CDR3: TGTGCCAGCAGCGGACCGGGACAGGGAGGGACCGAGCAGTACTTC. The encoded protein is CASSGPGQGGTEQYF. Complete variable domain (other parts from reference TRBV13 and TRBJ2-7): AAGVIQSPRHLIKEKRETATLKCYPIPRHDTVYWYQQGPGQDPQFLISFYEKMQSDKGSIPDRFSAQQFSDYHSELNMSSLELGDSALYFCASSGPGQGGTEQYFGPGTRLTVT.

The chain is built from TRBV25-1 and TRBJ2-3, with unresolved D. The germline V gene has CDR1 MGHDK and CDR2 SYGVNS. The CDR3 spans 15 residues. The V and J ends lost 6 bases and 1 base respectively, with 14 bases between them. The CDR3 DNA is TGTGCCAGCAGCCCCCCGATCGAGGGCACAGATACGCAGTATTTT. This encodes CASSPPIEGTDTQYF.

This sequence joins TRBV6-5 and TRBJ1-2, with D uncertain. The germline V gene encodes CDR1 MNHEY and CDR2 SVGAGI. Trimming removed 8 bases at V and 4 bases at J, with 14 bases between. CDR3 length: 13 residues. CDR3 sequence: CASLGGTTYGYTF. The CDR3 nucleotides read TGTGCCAGCCTGGGCGGAACCACCTATGGCTACACCTTC.

The CDR3 coding sequence is TGTGCCAGTAGTATAGGGGCAGGGTCATATAGCAATCAGCCCCAGCATTTT. It encodes CASSIGAGSYSNQPQHF. The rearrangement uses TRBV19 and TRBJ1-5; a weak D match, TRBD1 (5 bases). CDR1 is LNHDA, CDR2 SQIVND, per germline (reference sequence). V was shortened by 1 base and J by 0 bases, with 13 bases between the two germline ends. This CDR3 spans 17 amino acids.

This chain uses TRBV11-2 with TRBJ2-7; 14 bases are a match to TRBD2. This CDR3 has 15 amino acids. After removal of 5 bases from V and 8 bases from J, the junction contained 8 bases not matched to a gene. Germline-derived CDR1 and CDR2 are SGHAT and FQNNGV. CDR3 sequence: CASSPPGLAGGQQYF. The CDR3 nucleotides are TGTGCCAGCAGCCCCCCCGGACTAGCGGGAGGTCAGCAGTACTTC.

This clone was counted between two and nine times. The chain is built from TRBV5-1 and TRBJ1-1, with D perhaps TRBD1 (6 bases). CDR1 and CDR2 (germline): SGHRS, YFSETQ. V was pared by 5 bases and J by 3 bases, with 17 bases between. The CDR3 totals 15 residues. The CDR3 DNA reads TGCGCCAGCAGTAATTCAGGGGACGGGGACACTGAAGCTTTCTTT. It yields the protein CASSNSGDGDTEAFF.

This clone was picked up one time. The DNA for the CDR3 is TGTGCCAGCAGCCAGGGGTATGAAGGACACTCCTACGAGCAGTACTTC. Protein sequence: CASSQGYEGHSYEQYF. The rearrangement uses TRBV11-3 and TRBJ2-7, with D possibly being TRBD1 (6 bases). Germline values: CDR1 SGHNT, CDR2 YENEEA. The CDR3 is 16 residues long. V gave up 5 bases and J gave up 0 bases, with 17 bases separating them.

This chain joins TRBV27 and TRBJ2-7, with a possible D match to TRBD1 (6 bases). This CDR3 is built from 11 residues. V lost 5 bases to trimming and J lost 5 bases, with 7 bases between them. The germline V gene encodes CDR1 MNHEY and CDR2 SMNVEV (reference sequence). The CDR3 DNA reads TGTGCCAGCAGTCAGGGGAACGAGCAGTACTTC. Translating gives CASSQGNEQYF.

The V call is TRBV5-1, the J call TRBJ1-1, with D possibly matching TRBD1 (6 bases). Per the germline V gene, CDR1 is SGHRS and CDR2 is YFSETQ. The CDR3 is 16 amino acids. Trimming took off 4 bases at V and 1 base at J, with 17 bases between the two ends. The DNA for the CDR3 is TGCGCCAGCAGCCAGCGAGTGGACAGATCGAACACTGAAGCTTTCTTT. This sequence encodes CASSQRVDRSNTEAFF.

The chain joins TRBV7-3 to TRBJ2-6, with D unclear. Trimming shortened V by 4 bases and J by 2 bases, and 0 bases separated the two germline ends. The CDR3 has 12 amino acids. Germline CDR1 and CDR2: SGHTA and FQGTGA. CDR3 region: CASSSGANVLTF. The CDR3 nucleotides are TGTGCCAGCAGCTCTGGGGCCAACGTCCTGACTTTC.

This clone was counted once. The rearrangement uses TRBV27 and TRBJ1-5; the D is unclear. This CDR3 region has 13 residues. Per germline, CDR1 MNHEY and CDR2 SMNVEV (reference sequence). V lost 5 bases and J 9 bases, leaving 14 bases between the germline ends. CDR3 sequence reads: CASSHGSGSPQHF. DNA for the CDR3: TGTGCCAGCAGTCATGGTTCGGGCTCGCCCCAGCATTTT.

The J gene is TRBJ2-7, the V gene TRBV15; D may match TRBD1 or TRBD2 (6 bases each). Germline V CDR1 and CDR2: LNHNV, YYDKDF (reference sequence). The CDR3 totals 13 residues. Trimming stripped 1 base from V and 6 bases from J, with 10 bases between. The CDR3 region has the DNA TGTGCCACCAGCAGAGTAGGGGGGAGCGAGCAGTACTTC. Its protein is CATSRVGGSEQYF.

The chain carries TRBV4-1 and TRBJ2-7, with 7 nucleotides matching TRBD2. This CDR3 region has 15 residues. V gave up 1 base and J gave up 3 bases; unmatched junction bases: 6. Germline V CDR1 and CDR2: MGHRA, YSYEKL. CDR3 nucleotides: TGCGCCAGCAGCCAAGCAGACTCGGGGGGCTACGAGCAGTACTTC. Protein: CASSQADSGGYEQYF.

This chain links TRBV5-1 with TRBJ2-3; D is perhaps TRBD1 or TRBD2 (7 bases each). Germline CDR1 and CDR2: SGHRS and YFSETQ. CDR3 length equals 14 residues. Between the trimmed V and J ends, which lost 7 bases and 6 bases, there was a span of 18 bases. The CDR3 is CASGREGAVDTQYF. CDR3 DNA: TGCGCCAGCGGTAGGGAGGGGGCGGTCGATACGCAGTATTTT.

The chain carries TRBV19 and TRBJ1-2; perhaps TRBD1 as D (5 bases). The germline V and J ends were trimmed by 6 bases and 8 bases, with 16 bases remaining between them. CDR1 LNHDA and CDR2 SQIVND come from the germline V gene (reference sequence). The CDR3 runs to 13 residues. In DNA, the CDR3 is TGTGCCAGTAGGACGGGACCTCCAGACGGCTACACCTTC. Protein: CASRTGPPDGYTF.

The chain combines TRBV2 with TRBJ2-7; unclear D gene. Germline V lookup: CDR1 SNHLY, CDR2 FYNNEI. The CDR3 consists of 10 residues. Trimming shortened V by 6 bases and J by 3 bases, and 3 bases separated the two germline ends. CDR3 bases: TGTGCCAGCAGCGACTACGAGCAGTACTTC. Translation gives CASSDYEQYF.

This chain connects TRBV30 to TRBJ2-5; tentative D call: TRBD2 (6 bases). There are 13 residues in the CDR3. The germline gives CDR1 GTSNPN, CDR2 SVGIG (reference sequence). V shed 2 bases and J shed 9 bases, with 16 bases lying between them. CDR3 sequence reads: CAWSLGQGGPQYF. The CDR3 DNA reads TGTGCCTGGAGTCTAGGCCAGGGAGGTCCCCAGTACTTC. Complete variable domain (other parts from reference TRBV30 and TRBJ2-5): SQTIHQWPATLVQPVGSPLSLECTVEGTSNPNLYWYRQAAGRGLQLLFYSVGIGQISSEVPQNLSASRPQDRQFILSSKKLLLSDSGFYLCAWSLGQGGPQYFGPGTRLLVL.

This clone was observed a single time. The J gene is TRBJ2-1, the V gene TRBV2; 14 bases fit TRBD2. The CDR3 contains 19 residues. Germline trimming cut 4 bases from V and 6 bases from J; bases unmatched to any gene: 14. The germline CDR1 and CDR2 sequences are SNHLY and FYNNEI. CDR3 bases: TGTGCCAGCAGTGTTCCGGGACTAGCGGGAGTGGGGTCCGGCAATGAGCAGTTCTTC. Its translation: CASSVPGLAGVGSGNEQFF.

In this sample, this clone turned up a few times. This sequence joins TRBV6-5 and TRBJ2-7; the D gene could be TRBD1 or TRBD2 (5 bases each). The V end was cut by 2 bases, the J end by 7 bases, with 15 bases between. This CDR3 comprises 14 residues. Germline loops: CDR1 MNHEY, CDR2 SVGAGI. CDR3 in DNA: TGTGCCAGCAGTTACCTAGGGGACCCTATAGAGCAGTACTTC. Protein product: CASSYLGDPIEQYF.

The chain recombines TRBV18 with TRBJ1-1; D is ambiguous. Per the germline V gene, CDR1 is KGHSH and CDR2 is LQKENI. V lost 2 bases and J 6 bases, leaving 10 bases between the germline ends. This CDR3 contains 13 residues. The CDR3 DNA follows: TGTGCCAGCTCACCAATGCCTCGGGCTGAAGCTTTCTTT. Its translation is CASSPMPRAEAFF.

The J gene is TRBJ2-1, the V gene TRBV19; D gene ambiguous. V was shortened by 2 bases and J by 0 bases, with 17 bases between the two germline ends. CDR3 length: 18 amino acids. Germline assignment: CDR1 LNHDA and CDR2 SQIVND (reference sequence). The CDR3 is CASSIPLISASSYNEQFF. In DNA form, the CDR3 reads TGTGCCAGTAGTATACCTCTTATCAGCGCTAGCTCCTACAATGAGCAGTTCTTC.

V and J are TRBV6-1 and TRBJ2-2; D gene uncertain. The CDR3 consists of 13 residues. V shed 6 bases and J shed 0 bases, with 5 bases lying between them. CDR1 is MNHNS, CDR2 SASEGT, per germline. CDR3 loop: CASRDPNTGELFF. CDR3 nucleotide sequence: TGTGCCAGCAGGGATCCGAACACCGGGGAGCTGTTTTTT.

The chain is built from TRBV2 and TRBJ1-2; 8 bases fit TRBD1. Per the germline V gene, CDR1 is SNHLY and CDR2 is FYNNEI. The CDR3 runs 13 residues. With 8 bases clipped from V and 8 bases from J, the junction kept 10 bases outside the gene matches. DNA of the CDR3: TGTGCCAGCCACCCGGGACAGGCCCTGGGCTACACCTTC. This translates into CASHPGQALGYTF.

The genes are TRBV29-1 and TRBJ2-2; 7 bases map to TRBD2. The CDR3 runs 11 residues. V was clipped by 6 bases and J by 5 bases; unmatched bases: 0. The germline CDR1 and CDR2 sequences are SQVTM and ANQGSEA. The CDR3 sequence is CSVGGTGELFF. In DNA form, the CDR3 reads TGCAGCGTCGGGGGGACCGGGGAGCTGTTTTTT.